The clone carrying this T cell receptor (beta chain) was observed a handful of times. Its antigen is currently unknown. Starting material of about 480 ng total RNA yielded TCR beta cDNA via a constant-region primer. Nested multiplex PCR, run for three rounds with slightly modified ARM-PCR, yielded TCR beta libraries. Forward primers for TRBV1-TRBV30 and a C-beta reverse primer served the first two PCR rounds, at approximately 10 cycles each. TCRdb used MiXCR to reprocess the multiplex PCR reads, holding one entry per CDR3 protein. The data hold fewer than 250,000 distinct CDR3 sequences, with around three fifths observed a single time. This record belongs to a study of tumor-infiltrating lymphocytes in primary liver carcinoma. In the study overall: These were node-negative, non-metastatic T1-T3 tumors of roughly 4 to 11 cm. Study-wide results and limits: It was in tumors, not blood, that the top-250-clone fraction was significantly higher (p = 0.039). CD8+ and CD4+ repertoires went uncompared, the samples being bulk unsorted.

This CDR3 has 15 residues. Per germline, CDR1 SEHNR and CDR2 FQNEAQ (reference sequence). V lost 5 bases to trimming and J lost 0 bases; unmatched junction nucleotides: 4. Blood RNA was derived from unsorted whole blood, and germline DNA was extracted too. Patients in the cohort were treatment-naive and living with chronic HBV infection. The chain has TRBV7-9 and TRBJ2-7; 10 nucleotides align to TRBD1. The receptor was derived from a woman aged 60 to 75 with primary liver carcinoma and hepatitis B virus infection. The sequenced sample consisted of peripheral blood. The CDR3 nucleotides are TGTGCCAGCAGCGTCGGGACAGGGGACTCCTACGAGCAGTACTTC. This gives the protein CASSVGTGDSYEQYF.